These T cell receptor beta chains were read from a single sample in a study of cytomegalovirus exposure and HLA in healthy donors. The assay was immunoSEQ multiplex PCR, and TCRdb's table has in-frame clones only and misses some. Here the sample spans some 100,000 clones, about four fifths being singletons. Sequencing was performed on PBMCs. The receptors stem from a female donor in good health and CMV-seropositive. Each CDR3 is given with its conserved first and last residue. The D gene is left open where the match is weak. Where a row states a size, it is once, few, many or the class of an expanded clone; other rows omit it.

v_call: TRBV5-1; d_call: TRBD2; clone_size: .; j_call: TRBJ2-1; cdr3_aa: CASSLSGGGYNEQFF; cdr3_nt: TGCGCCAGCAGCTTAAGCGGGGGGGGTTACAATGAGCAGTTCTTC
v_call: TRBV7-2; d_call: .; clone_size: .; j_call: TRBJ1-1; cdr3_aa: CASSLVNGERNFF; cdr3_nt: TGTGCCAGCAGCTTAGTGAACGGGGAGCGAAACTTCTTT
v_call: TRBV4-1; d_call: .; clone_size: .; j_call: TRBJ2-1; cdr3_aa: CASSQESSYNEQFF; cdr3_nt: TGCGCCAGCAGCCAAGAGAGCTCCTACAATGAGCAGTTCTTC
v_call: TRBV6-1; d_call: TRBD2; clone_size: .; j_call: TRBJ2-1; cdr3_aa: CASSEVPSGTYNEQFF; cdr3_nt: TGTGCCAGCAGTGAAGTTCCTAGCGGTACCTACAATGAGCAGTTCTTC
v_call: TRBV18; d_call: TRBD1; clone_size: once; j_call: TRBJ2-1; cdr3_aa: CASSSRQGNEQFF; cdr3_nt: TGTGCCAGCTCATCAAGACAGGGCAATGAGCAGTTCTTC
v_call: TRBV7-9; d_call: TRBD2; clone_size: .; j_call: TRBJ2-1; cdr3_aa: CSSSLTSAIYNEQFF; cdr3_nt: TGTTCCAGCAGCTTAACTAGCGCGATCTACAATGAGCAGTTCTTC
v_call: TRBV30; d_call: .; clone_size: .; j_call: TRBJ1-2; cdr3_aa: CAWSRDPGGYGYTF; cdr3_nt: TGTGCCTGGAGTCGGGACCCCGGGGGATATGGCTACACCTTC
v_call: TRBV7-2; d_call: TRBD1; clone_size: .; j_call: TRBJ2-4; cdr3_aa: CASSLLTGTGGFQYF; cdr3_nt: TGTGCCAGCAGCTTATTAACCGGGACAGGAGGTTTTCAGTACTTC
v_call: TRBV6-1; d_call: TRBD1; clone_size: .; j_call: TRBJ1-3; cdr3_aa: CASRKPGGGNTIYF; cdr3_nt: TGTGCCAGCAGGAAACCAGGGGGTGGAAACACCATATATTTT
v_call: TRBV4-1; d_call: TRBD1; clone_size: .; j_call: TRBJ2-1; cdr3_aa: CASSPQGKEQFF; cdr3_nt: TGCGCCAGCAGCCCACAGGGGAAGGAGCAGTTCTTC
v_call: TRBV15; d_call: .; clone_size: .; j_call: TRBJ1-4; cdr3_aa: CATSRDRGGGEKLFF; cdr3_nt: TGTGCCACCAGCAGAGATCGGGGAGGGGGTGAAAAACTGTTTTTT
v_call: TRBV11-3; d_call: .; clone_size: .; j_call: TRBJ2-1; cdr3_aa: CASSLSQANEQFF; cdr3_nt: TGTGCCAGCAGCTTAAGCCAGGCCAATGAGCAGTTCTTC
v_call: TRBV19; d_call: .; clone_size: .; j_call: TRBJ1-1; cdr3_aa: CASSPLTVWGAEAFF; cdr3_nt: TGTGCCAGTTCCCCCTTGACAGTTTGGGGCGCTGAAGCTTTCTTT
v_call: TRBV7-2; d_call: .; clone_size: .; j_call: TRBJ2-2; cdr3_aa: CASSPRPGTGELFF; cdr3_nt: TGTGCCAGCAGCCCTAGACCGGGGACCGGGGAGCTGTTTTTT
v_call: TRBV18; d_call: TRBD2; clone_size: .; j_call: TRBJ2-1; cdr3_aa: CASSLGTSADNEQFF; cdr3_nt: TGTGCCAGCTCACTTGGGACTAGCGCCGACAATGAGCAGTTCTTC
v_call: TRBV15; d_call: TRBD2; clone_size: once; j_call: TRBJ2-7; cdr3_aa: CATSNERGVYEQYF; cdr3_nt: TGTGCCACCAGCAACGAGCGGGGGGTCTACGAGCAGTACTTC
v_call: TRBV4-3; d_call: TRBD1; clone_size: .; j_call: TRBJ1-2; cdr3_aa: CASSQDPGQGDGYTF; cdr3_nt: TGCGCCAGCAGCCAAGACCCGGGACAGGGGGATGGCTACACCTTC
v_call: TRBV5-1; d_call: TRBD2; clone_size: .; j_call: TRBJ2-5; cdr3_aa: CASSSPGTSGTPGAETQYF; cdr3_nt: TGCGCCAGCAGTAGCCCCGGGACTAGCGGGACTCCCGGGGCGGAGACCCAGTACTTC
v_call: TRBV19; d_call: TRBD1; clone_size: few; j_call: TRBJ2-7; cdr3_aa: CASSMGTGGFPYEQYF; cdr3_nt: TGTGCCAGTAGTATGGGGACAGGGGGGTTCCCCTACGAGCAGTACTTC
v_call: TRBV5-4; d_call: TRBD2; clone_size: .; j_call: TRBJ2-3; cdr3_aa: CASSSIAGDGTDTQYF; cdr3_nt: TGTGCCAGCAGCTCCATAGCGGGAGACGGCACAGATACGCAGTATTTT
v_call: TRBV7-2; d_call: TRBD2; clone_size: .; j_call: TRBJ2-2; cdr3_aa: CASSTNTGLYGELFF; cdr3_nt: TGTGCCAGCAGCACAAACACGGGACTATACGGGGAGCTGTTTTTT
v_call: TRBV5-1; d_call: .; clone_size: .; j_call: TRBJ2-7; cdr3_aa: CASSPVSGQFDSYEQYF; cdr3_nt: TGCGCCAGCAGCCCTGTTTCTGGGCAGTTTGACTCCTACGAGCAGTACTTC
v_call: TRBV7-9; d_call: .; clone_size: few; j_call: TRBJ2-1; cdr3_aa: CASSFGTGYNEQFF; cdr3_nt: TGTGCCAGCAGCTTTGGGACTGGTTACAATGAGCAGTTCTTC
v_call: TRBV6-6; d_call: .; clone_size: .; j_call: TRBJ2-7; cdr3_aa: CASSYSAGRYEQYF; cdr3_nt: TGTGCCAGCAGTTACTCCGCTGGTCGGTACGAGCAGTACTTC
v_call: TRBV7-6; d_call: TRBD2; clone_size: .; j_call: TRBJ2-1; cdr3_aa: CASSSRTRSSYNEQFF; cdr3_nt: TGTGCCAGCAGCTCCCGGACTAGGAGCTCCTACAATGAGCAGTTCTTC
v_call: TRBV7-2; d_call: TRBD2; clone_size: few; j_call: TRBJ2-1; cdr3_aa: CASSLAGGYNEQFF; cdr3_nt: TGTGCCAGCAGCTTAGCGGGGGGGTACAATGAGCAGTTCTTC
v_call: TRBV21-1; d_call: .; clone_size: once; j_call: TRBJ1-2; cdr3_aa: CASGGVRRGYGYTF; cdr3_nt: TGTGCCTCGGGAGGCGTTCGAAGGGGCTATGGCTACACCTTC
v_call: TRBV6-5; d_call: .; clone_size: .; j_call: TRBJ1-1; cdr3_aa: CASSPGGGTEAFF; cdr3_nt: TGTGCCAGCTCCCCCGGGGGTGGAACTGAAGCTTTCTTT
v_call: TRBV4-1; d_call: .; clone_size: .; j_call: TRBJ2-5; cdr3_aa: CASSQVVPTQETQYF; cdr3_nt: TGCGCCAGCAGCCAAGTAGTACCTACCCAAGAGACCCAGTACTTC
v_call: TRBV19; d_call: TRBD1; clone_size: .; j_call: TRBJ1-1; cdr3_aa: CASSIDRGAPTEAFF; cdr3_nt: TGTGCCAGTAGTATTGACAGGGGAGCGCCCACTGAAGCTTTCTTT
v_call: TRBV2; d_call: .; clone_size: once; j_call: TRBJ1-6; cdr3_aa: CASSTEGVSDSPLHF; cdr3_nt: TGTGCCAGCAGCACAGAGGGGGTTTCCGATTCACCCCTCCACTTT
v_call: TRBV6-5; d_call: .; clone_size: few; j_call: TRBJ1-5; cdr3_aa: CASSYSRDSNQPQHF; cdr3_nt: TGTGCCAGCAGTTACTCGAGGGATAGCAATCAGCCCCAGCATTTT
v_call: TRBV6-1; d_call: .; clone_size: .; j_call: TRBJ2-7; cdr3_aa: CASSETTPYEQYF; cdr3_nt: TGTGCCAGCAGTGAGACTACCCCGTACGAGCAGTACTTC
v_call: TRBV27; d_call: TRBD1; clone_size: once; j_call: TRBJ1-4; cdr3_aa: CASSSYRGSGEKLFF; cdr3_nt: TGTGCCAGCAGTTCCTACAGGGGGAGCGGTGAAAAACTGTTTTTT
v_call: TRBV7-8; d_call: TRBD1; clone_size: .; j_call: TRBJ1-1; cdr3_aa: CASSHWTGGNTEAFF; cdr3_nt: TGTGCCAGCAGTCATTGGACAGGGGGGAACACTGAAGCTTTCTTT
v_call: TRBV5-4; d_call: TRBD1; clone_size: .; j_call: TRBJ1-2; cdr3_aa: CASSISGGTYGYTF; cdr3_nt: TGTGCCAGCAGCATATCAGGGGGCACCTATGGCTACACCTTC
v_call: TRBV5-7; d_call: .; clone_size: .; j_call: TRBJ1-3; cdr3_aa: CASSSRQRHSGNTIYF; cdr3_nt: TGTGCCAGCAGCTCACGACAGCGACACTCTGGAAACACCATATATTTT
v_call: TRBV30; d_call: TRBD2; clone_size: few; j_call: TRBJ2-3; cdr3_aa: CAWRGARGLAGQSTDTQYF; cdr3_nt: TGTGCCTGGAGAGGGGCCCGAGGACTAGCGGGGCAGTCCACAGATACGCAGTATTTT
v_call: TRBV15; d_call: .; clone_size: once; j_call: TRBJ1-3; cdr3_aa: CATSRELPNVDTIYF; cdr3_nt: TGTGCCACCAGCCGCGAGTTACCCAACGTGGACACCATATATTTT
v_call: TRBV9; d_call: .; clone_size: .; j_call: TRBJ1-1; cdr3_aa: CASSPHGGLRDTEAFF; cdr3_nt: TGTGCCAGCAGCCCCCACGGGGGGCTACGGGACACTGAAGCTTTCTTT
v_call: TRBV28; d_call: TRBD2; clone_size: .; j_call: TRBJ2-3; cdr3_aa: CASSRLAGSTDTQYF; cdr3_nt: TGTGCCAGCAGCAGACTAGCGGGAAGCACAGATACGCAGTATTTT
v_call: TRBV10-2; d_call: TRBD1; clone_size: once; j_call: TRBJ2-5; cdr3_aa: CASSLVDRVKETQYF; cdr3_nt: TGCGCCAGCAGTCTGGTGGACAGGGTGAAGGAGACCCAGTACTTC
v_call: TRBV6-6; d_call: .; clone_size: .; j_call: TRBJ1-4; cdr3_aa: CASSPTLQGWEKLFF; cdr3_nt: TGTGCCAGCAGTCCCACCCTGCAGGGCTGGGAAAAACTGTTTTTT
v_call: TRBV6-5; d_call: .; clone_size: .; j_call: TRBJ2-5; cdr3_aa: CASSYSGGTPQYF; cdr3_nt: TGTGCCAGCAGTTACTCGGGCGGGACGCCCCAGTACTTC
v_call: TRBV2; d_call: TRBD2; clone_size: .; j_call: TRBJ2-3; cdr3_aa: CASGQAGTSGRRADTQYF; cdr3_nt: TGTGCCAGCGGCCAAGCCGGGACTAGCGGGAGGAGGGCAGATACGCAGTATTTT
v_call: TRBV9; d_call: .; clone_size: once; j_call: TRBJ2-7; cdr3_aa: CASSVTGVGYEQYF; cdr3_nt: TGTGCCAGCAGCGTAACAGGTGTGGGCTACGAGCAGTACTTC